This T cell receptor beta chain appears in the sequencing data of a study of CD8 T cells in Susac syndrome. Reverse transcription used about 0.45 to 1 ug RNA and random hexamers. Amplification of TCR beta CDR3 by immunoSEQ multiplex PCR spanned 54 Vbeta and 13 Jbeta. Using its own MiXCR run on the immunoSEQ multiplex PCR reads, TCRdb lists one record per CDR3 protein. The data contain about 120,000 distinct CDR3 sequences, approximately 94% of them singletons. In the multiple sclerosis control group, patients were treatment-naive and had stable or active relapsing-remitting disease. Of note for this clonotype: Its antigen is not identified.

The CDR3 is 14 residues long. The V gene's germline CDR1 is KGHSH and CDR2 LQKENI. V lost 4 bases, J lost 3 bases, and 12 bases lay in between. Study results and caveats: Only a relatively small number of individuals were included in the TCR sequencing and HLA analysis.

The sequenced sample consisted of CD4+ T cells from PBMCs. The clonotype comes from a human donor with multiple sclerosis. The chain is built from TRBV18 and TRBJ1-2, with D uncertain. In DNA, the CDR3 is TGTGCCAGCTCACGTCAGGTCGGGGACTATGGCTACACCTTC. This translates into CASSRQVGDYGYTF. Full variable domain (missing parts from reference TRBV18 and TRBJ1-2): NAGVMQNPRHLVRRRGQEARLRCSPMKGHSHVYWYRQLPEEGLKFMVYLQKENIIDESGMPKERFSAEFPKEGPSILRIQQVVRGDSAAYFCASSRQVGDYGYTFGSGTRLTVV.